The rows below give T cell receptor beta chains drawn from one sample of a study of Tregs in tolerant kidney transplant recipients. TCRdb's table, derived via immunoSEQ multiplex PCR, lists solely in-frame clones and lacks some. This repertoire shows tens of thousands of clones, more than 85% found once; its top ten account for about 1.5%. This sample comprised CD4+ T cells from blood (PBMCs), obtained 12 months after the transplant. The receptors shown here come from a human patient who received a combined kidney and bone marrow transplant. Some of these T cells may belong to the graft donor. The CDR3 runs from the conserved cysteine through the conserved F or W. D genes are given only for firm matches. Rows may omit the clone size; those that give it use once, few, many or a size class.

-,TRBV30,-,TRBJ1-3,TGTGCCTGGAGTGTACTTGGGCTCTTTGGAAACACCATATATTTT,CAWSVLGLFGNTIYF
-,TRBV11-2,TRBD2,TRBJ2-1,TGTGCCAGCAGTCATGGATGGGGACTAGCGGGGGCTCACGAGCAGTTCTTC,CASSHGWGLAGAHEQFF
-,TRBV18,TRBD1,TRBJ1-2,TGTGCCAGCTCACCATCCAGGGGGGAAGTCTATGGCTACACCTTC,CASSPSRGEVYGYTF
-,TRBV2,TRBD2,TRBJ2-3,TGTGCCAGCAGTGTGGGACTAGCCAATCCAGATACGCAGTATTTT,CASSVGLANPDTQYF
-,TRBV28,TRBD2,TRBJ2-1,TGTGCCAGTAAGAGAGGGACTAGCGGCTCTGAGCAGTTCTTC,CASKRGTSGSEQFF
few,TRBV7-9,TRBD1,TRBJ1-5,TGTGCCAGCAGCTTAGGGACAGGGGATCAGCCCCAGCATTTT,CASSLGTGDQPQHF
-,TRBV19,-,TRBJ1-1,TGTGCCAGTCGTGGGCCCAGAAACACTGAAGCTTTCTTT,CASRGPRNTEAFF
-,TRBV10-3,TRBD1,TRBJ1-6,TGTGCCATCAATCCGGGACAGGGAGAACCCCTCCACTTT,CAINPGQGEPLHF
-,TRBV19,TRBD1,TRBJ2-7,TGTGCCACTTGGACAGGGGGTATGGACGAGCAGTACTTC,CATWTGGMDEQYF
-,TRBV6-1,TRBD1,TRBJ1-2,TGTGCCAGCACAGCAGGGGGCAGCGGCTATGGCTACACCTTC,CASTAGGSGYGYTF
-,TRBV11-1,-,TRBJ2-5,TGTGCCAGCAGCCGGATGGGTACAGGGTCGGGCCAAGAGACCCAGTACTTC,CASSRMGTGSGQETQYF
once,TRBV7-6,TRBD2,TRBJ2-2,TGTGCCAGCAGCCTGGGACTAGCGGGGGCCGGGGAGCTGTTTTTT,CASSLGLAGAGELFF
-,TRBV5-4,-,TRBJ2-7,TGTGCCAGCAGCTTCCAGGGGTACGAGCAGTACTTC,CASSFQGYEQYF
-,TRBV15,-,TRBJ2-7,TGTGCCACCAGCACGCTTCTAGCGTCCGAGCAGTACTTC,CATSTLLASEQYF
-,TRBV6-6,-,TRBJ2-7,TGTGCCAGCAGTTCCCCCCAGGGGCAGGTTGACTACGAGCAGTACTTC,CASSSPQGQVDYEQYF
-,TRBV7-9,-,TRBJ2-1,TGTGCCAGCTTGCGGATTTCCTACAATGAGCAGTTCTTC,CASLRISYNEQFF
-,TRBV11-1,-,TRBJ2-1,TGTGCCAGCAGCCCCCGTCAGGGCACCGGATACTACAATGAGCAGTTCTTC,CASSPRQGTGYYNEQFF
-,TRBV9,-,TRBJ1-2,TGTGCCAGCAGCGTAGGAGGGACAAGTAACTATGGCTACACCTTC,CASSVGGTSNYGYTF
-,TRBV18,-,TRBJ2-3,TGTGCCAGCTCACCACTTTTCTCCGGGACAGATACGCAGTATTTT,CASSPLFSGTDTQYF
-,TRBV7-2,TRBD2,TRBJ2-1,TGTGCCAGCAGCTTAGACAGGAGGCGGGGGAATGAGCAGTTCTTC,CASSLDRRRGNEQFF
-,TRBV28,-,TRBJ2-5,TGTGCCAGCAGTCCCGCCGGGTCTAAAGAGACCCAGTACTTC,CASSPAGSKETQYF
-,TRBV7-3,-,TRBJ2-3,TGTGCCAGCAGCTTGATTGCGGGGAGCACAGATACGCAGTATTTT,CASSLIAGSTDTQYF
-,TRBV11-2,-,TRBJ1-2,TGTGCCAGCAGCTTAGGACAGGAAGGCTATGGCTACACCTTC,CASSLGQEGYGYTF
-,TRBV2,-,TRBJ1-1,TGTGCCAGCAGGGCGCTATTTTTACAGGCTGAAGCTTTCTTT,CASRALFLQAEAFF
-,TRBV6-5,TRBD1,TRBJ1-6,TGTGCCAGCAGTTACTCTACGGGACAGACCTATCCCCTCCACTTT,CASSYSTGQTYPLHF
-,TRBV4-3,TRBD1,TRBJ1-6,TGCGCCAGCAGCCGAGGCCTCCGACAGGGGGCCGGTTCACCCCTCCACTTT,CASSRGLRQGAGSPLHF
-,TRBV29-1,-,TRBJ1-5,TGCAGCGTTGAGGTACAGGGCAGTCAGCCCCAGCATTTT,CSVEVQGSQPQHF
once,TRBV7-9,-,TRBJ1-5,TGTGCCAGCAGCTTAGGAGGCCAGCCCCAGCATTTT,CASSLGGQPQHF
-,TRBV18,TRBD1,TRBJ2-1,TGTGCCAGCTCTCGAGACAGGGGGCGCCTCTACAATGAGCAGTTCTTC,CASSRDRGRLYNEQFF
few,TRBV19,-,TRBJ2-1,TGTGCCAGTAGTACAAGCAGGACCTACAATGAGCAGTTCTTC,CASSTSRTYNEQFF
-,TRBV9,-,TRBJ1-4,TGTGCCAGCAGCGTAGGGGGGGTGCAAGCTAAAGGGGAGAAGATAAAACTGTTTTTT,CASSVGGVQAKGEKIKLFF
-,TRBV10-3,-,TRBJ2-7,TGTGCCATCAGTGAGTCGACTCGAGGAGACGAGCAGTACTTC,CAISESTRGDEQYF
-,TRBV11-2,TRBD2,TRBJ2-7,TGTGCCAGCAGCTTAGTGGGATGGCGGGAGTTAAGCTACGAGCAGTACTTC,CASSLVGWRELSYEQYF
-,TRBV2,TRBD1,TRBJ1-6,TGTGCCAGCAGCCTCAGGGGGGCAGGGAATTCACCCCTCCACTTT,CASSLRGAGNSPLHF
-,TRBV28,TRBD1,TRBJ1-1,TGTGCCAGCAGTTTATTTCCGGGACAGGGCAGTGGGACTGAAGCTTTCTTT,CASSLFPGQGSGTEAFF
-,TRBV7-8,-,TRBJ2-5,TGTGCCAGCAGCCGGGGGTGGGGCCAAGAGACCCAGTACTTC,CASSRGWGQETQYF
-,TRBV5-4,TRBD2,TRBJ2-1,TGTGCCAGCAGCTTGGGGCAGGGAGGGAATGAGCAGTTCTTC,CASSLGQGGNEQFF
-,TRBV6-1,-,TRBJ2-5,TGTGCCAGCAGTGAATCCGCCGGGGGAGAGACCCAGTACTTC,CASSESAGGETQYF
once,TRBV27,TRBD1,TRBJ2-2,TGTGCCAGCAGTCCTCTTGGGGGACAGGGATTAACCGGGGAGCTGTTTTTT,CASSPLGGQGLTGELFF
once,TRBV29-1,TRBD1,TRBJ2-7,TGCAGCGTTGGAGGGGGACAGGGGTATTACGAGCAGTACTTC,CSVGGGQGYYEQYF
once,TRBV29-1,TRBD2,TRBJ2-5,TGCAGCCATTCTATAGCGGGGGGGCGAGAGACCCAGTACTTC,CSHSIAGGRETQYF
-,TRBV19,-,TRBJ1-5,TGTGCCAGTCCGAATTTAAATGATGGTCGGGGGGAATTGTCTTGTGGCAATCAGCCCCAGCATTTT,CASPNLNDGRGELSCGNQPQHF
-,TRBV23-1,-,TRBJ1-2,TGCGCGAGGGGGAACTATGGCTACACCTTC,CARGNYGYTF
-,TRBV19,-,TRBJ1-2,TGCGCCAGTAGTTGGCCAGGGATCAATGGCTACACCTTC,CASSWPGINGYTF
-,TRBV11-3,-,TRBJ2-3,TGTGCCAGCAGCTTAGGGAGTCCAGATACGCAGTATTTT,CASSLGSPDTQYF
-,TRBV11-3,TRBD1,TRBJ2-2,TGTGCCAGCAGCCCGACAGGGGTGGTCACCGGGGAGCTGTTTTTT,CASSPTGVVTGELFF
-,TRBV27,-,TRBJ2-7,TGTGCCAGCAGTTGGACGGGGGCCTACGAGCAGTACTTC,CASSWTGAYEQYF
-,TRBV5-6,TRBD1,TRBJ1-3,TGTGCCAGCAGCTTACAGGGGCACACCATATATTTT,CASSLQGHTIYF
-,TRBV2,TRBD2,TRBJ2-7,TGTGCCAGCAGTTCAGGCCCGCTTACTAGCGGAGTCTACGAGCAGTACTTC,CASSSGPLTSGVYEQYF
-,TRBV5-4,TRBD1,TRBJ2-6,TGTGCCAGCAGCCCGGCACAGGGGGCTGGGGCCAACGTCCTGACTTTC,CASSPAQGAGANVLTF
-,TRBV7-3,TRBD1,TRBJ2-5,TGTGCCAGCAGCCGGAGTTCCGGGACAGGGGAAGAGACCCAGTACTTC,CASSRSSGTGEETQYF
-,TRBV7-6,-,TRBJ2-5,TGTGCCAGCAGCCTCTTCCAAGAGACCCAGTACTTC,CASSLFQETQYF
-,TRBV7-9,-,TRBJ2-7,TGTGCCAGCAGCTTAGGTATTGGACAGTCGGTCTACGAGCAGTACTTC,CASSLGIGQSVYEQYF
-,TRBV7-2,TRBD1,TRBJ1-5,TGTGCCAGCAGCTTGGTAGGGGGCAAAGGTCAGCCCCAGCATTTT,CASSLVGGKGQPQHF
-,TRBV20-1,-,TRBJ2-7,TGCAGTGCCTACCGGGCCTACGAGCAGTACTTC,CSAYRAYEQYF
-,TRBV7-8,TRBD1,TRBJ2-5,TGTGCCAGCAGCCAACAGACAGGGGGCAACCTCCAAGAGACCCAGTACTTC,CASSQQTGGNLQETQYF
-,TRBV5-4,TRBD2,TRBJ2-1,TGTGCCAGCAGCTTGGCAGCGGGGGCCTACAATGAGCAGTTCTTC,CASSLAAGAYNEQFF
once,TRBV4-3,TRBD1,TRBJ1-4,TGCGCCAGCAGCCAAAAACAGGGGGAGGGAGCGACTAATGAAAAACTGTTTTTT,CASSQKQGEGATNEKLFF
-,TRBV7-6,-,TRBJ2-7,TGTGCCAGCAGCTTAGCGGGCGACGAGCAGTACTTC,CASSLAGDEQYF